This paragraph covers one T cell receptor beta chain sequence. The antigen is unknown. This sample was taken from a study of CD8 T cells in ankylosing spondylitis. General study findings and limits: Reported data indicate significant enrichment of disease-linked clones within matched ankylosing spondylitis synovial fluid. Disease-linked clones bore a CD8+ phenotype and were relatively rare in peripheral blood. Ankylosing spondylitis blood appeared to carry a characteristic TCR beta motif of roughly eight highly homologous variants.

Germline V gene lookup returns CDR1 SGHAT and CDR2 FQDESV (reference sequence). The CDR3 spans 18 residues. With 3 bases clipped from V and 0 bases from J, the junction kept 3 bases outside the gene matches. The authors made TCR beta libraries by quantitative 5'-RACE with molecular barcodes. Via MiXCR, TCRdb re-called the 5' RACE reads, giving one row per CDR3 protein. The table lists 350,000 to 450,000 distinct CDR3 sequences, 20% of them singletons. V and J are TRBV11-1 and TRBJ2-1; 15 nucleotides match TRBD2. The specimen was blood, either unsorted or a sorted T cell fraction (not recorded which). The TCR originated in a male donor with ankylosing spondylitis or in good health (not recorded which). This CDR3 is CASSFGLAGGSSYNEQFF. In nucleotides, the CDR3 is TGTGCCAGCAGCTTTGGACTAGCGGGGGGGAGCTCCTACAATGAGCAGTTCTTC.